What follows are 14 T cell receptor beta chains derived from one specimen sequenced in a study of T cell clonality in common variable immunodeficiency (dated by TCRdb to between 2014 and 2017). Receptor amplification or capture employed the immunoSEQ multiplex PCR assay. This immuneACCESS table, as held by TCRdb, lists in-frame sequences with V and J called but not all clones. Of the missing ones, under half trace to an unresolved V gene in checked studies; the others have no known cause. The sample features about 64,000 clones, and none is a singleton. Together, the top ten hold around 1.7% of the sample. The sequenced sample was peripheral blood mononuclear cells. These receptors all stem from a person between 18 and 75 years old in good health.

In its sample, this clone was seen many times. The read terminates 3 residues before the CDR3 end, so the remaining end is supplied by the germline J gene. The chain combines TRBV7-3 with TRBJ1-6; 8 bases line up with TRBD1. Germline-derived CDR1 and CDR2 are SGHTA and FQGTGA. This CDR3 is 16 amino acids long. V gave up 5 bases and J gave up 5 bases; unmatched junction bases: 8. The CDR3 here is CASSLVDRGDNSPLHF. The sequenced part of the CDR3 DNA is TGTGCCAGCAGCCTAGTAGACAGGGGTGATAATTCACCC.

There are many counts of this clone. The sequenced fragment ends 3 residues before the CDR3 boundary, so the rest is inferred from the germline J gene. The V gene is TRBV7-3, the J gene TRBJ2-2; D gene uncertain. The V end lost 2 bases, the J end lost 5 bases, and 6 bases lay between the germline ends. Germline V gene sequence: CDR1 SGHTA, CDR2 FQGTGA. This CDR3 has 13 residues. The CDR3 bases that were read are TGTGCCAGCAGCTTAGACATAACCGGGGAG. Its translation: CASSLDITGE. The whole CDR3 reads CASSLDITGELFF.

This clone came up many times. The read terminates 3 residues ahead of where the CDR3 ends, so the germline J gene completes it. The chain carries TRBV24-1 and TRBJ2-3; 7 positions agree with TRBD1. The ends lost 7 bases at V and 4 bases at J; junction bases unmatched: 4. The CDR3 runs 13 residues. Germline values: CDR1 KGHDR, CDR2 SFDVKD. CDR3 bases read: TGTGCCACCAGCGACAGGGTGGCAGATACG. It translates to CATSDRVADT. The full CDR3 sequence reads CATSDRVADTQYF.

This clone was observed at least ten times. The CDR3 is cut off 3 residues early in the read; its end comes from the germline J gene. This chain joins TRBV30 and TRBJ1-2, with 7 positions matching TRBD1. There are 12 residues in the CDR3. Germline lookup yields CDR1 GTSNPN and CDR2 SVGIG (reference sequence). The CDR3 spells CAWSETGFGYTF. The CDR3 bases that were read are TGTGCCTGGAGTGAGACAGGGTTCGGC. The full variable domain, completed using reference TRBV30 and TRBJ1-2, is SQTIHQWPATLVQPVGSPLSLECTVEGTSNPNLYWYRQAAGRGLQLLFYSVGIGQISSEVPQNLSASRPQDRQFILSSKKLLLSDSGFYLCAWSETGFGYTFGSGTRLTVV.

This clone was seen ten or more times. The observed sequence ends 3 residues before the CDR3 terminus, with the missing tail filled in from the germline J gene. The V call is TRBV12-3 or TRBV12-4, the J call TRBJ2-7, with D tentatively TRBD1 (5 bases). Deletions cut 4 bases from V and 6 bases from J, with 10 bases between. This CDR3 has 12 residues. The CDR3 bases that were read are TGTGCCAGCAGTTCCTCCACAGGCGAG. Residues: CASSSSTGE. The entire CDR3 reads CASSSSTGEQYF.

This clone was seen repeatedly, ten times or more. The read falls 3 residues short of the CDR3 end, and the missing part is taken from the germline J gene. V usage is TRBV19 and J usage is TRBJ1-3; D is perhaps TRBD1 (5 bases). This CDR3 is built from 16 residues. Trimming stripped 4 bases from V and 2 bases from J, with 15 bases between. Per germline, CDR1 LNHDA and CDR2 SQIVND (reference sequence). CDR3 DNA (partial): TGTGCCAGTAGTAACCTACTCGGGACTGCTGGAAACACC. Residues: CASSNLLGTAGNT. The full-length CDR3 reads as CASSNLLGTAGNTIYF.

This clone has a count of ten or more. From the germline J gene comes the end of the CDR3, since the read stops 3 residues before it. The chain recombines TRBV7-9 with TRBJ2-1; no clear D. Trimming left V 5 bases short and J 0 bases short, with 11 bases between. This CDR3 spans 15 amino acids. Germline V gene lookup returns CDR1 SEHNR and CDR2 FQNEAQ (reference sequence). The CDR3 reads CASSLSHSSYNEQFF. The sequenced part of the CDR3 DNA is TGTGCCAGCAGCCTAAGCCATAGCTCCTACAATGAG.

This clone was seen ten or more times. The read comes to an end 3 residues before the CDR3 does, leaving the germline J gene to fill in the end. This rearrangement joins TRBV5-1 to TRBJ2-7; 7 nucleotides agree with TRBD1. The CDR3 sequence is 14 residues long. The V gene's germline CDR1 is SGHRS and CDR2 YFSETQ. Trimming removed 3 bases from V and 6 bases from J; junction bases left unmatched: 9. The CDR3 here is CASSSRDSGREQYF. The part of the CDR3 DNA that was read is TGCGCCAGCAGCTCCCGGGACAGTGGTCGCGAG. Together with reference TRBV5-1 and TRBJ2-7, the CDR3 gives the full variable domain: KAGVTQTPRYLIKTRGQQVTLSCSPISGHRSVSWYQQTPGQGLQFLFEYFSETQRNKGNFPGRFSGRQFSNSRSEMNVSTLELGDSALYLCASSSRDSGREQYFGPGTRLTVT.

This clone was counted at least ten times. The sequenced fragment ends 3 residues before the CDR3 boundary, so the rest is inferred from the germline J gene. V gene TRBV7-9 combines with J gene TRBJ2-7; D perhaps matches TRBD1 (6 bases). CDR1 and CDR2 (germline): SEHNR, FQNEAQ (reference sequence). This CDR3 is 12 amino acids long. V was shortened by 5 bases and J by 4 bases, with 9 bases between the two germline ends. The CDR3 loop reads CASSTRGYEQYF. The CDR3 bases that were read are TGTGCCAGCAGCACTAGGGGGTACGAG.

This clone appeared a few times. With the read ending 3 residues before the CDR3 end, the germline J gene is used to fill in that end. J is TRBJ1-2 and V is TRBV30; a possible D gene is TRBD1 (6 bases). The CDR3 has 13 residues. Germline V gene sequence: CDR1 GTSNPN, CDR2 SVGIG (reference sequence). Partial CDR3 DNA: TGTGCCTGGAATCGGTGGCGGACAGATACC. It is translated as CAWNRWRTDT. The full CDR3 protein is CAWNRWRTDTYTF.

The sample holds many counts of this clone. The sequence runs out 3 residues before the end of the CDR3; the remainder is reconstructed from the germline J gene. This chain joins TRBV6-1 and TRBJ2-5, with a weak D call TRBD1 (6 bases). Germline values: CDR1 MNHNS, CDR2 SASEGT. This CDR3 has 13 residues. Trimming took 3 bases from V and 7 from J, leaving 12 bases between them. The part of the CDR3 DNA that was read is TGTGCCAGCAGTGACAGGGGCTGGGGGACC. This codes for CASSDRGWGT. The complete CDR3 sequence is CASSDRGWGTQYF.

This clone was seen many times. The read terminates 3 residues ahead of where the CDR3 ends, so the germline J gene completes it. This sequence joins TRBV5-4 and TRBJ1-6; D perhaps matches TRBD1 (5 bases). The CDR3 is 15 amino acids. Germline CDR1 is SGHNT and CDR2 is YYREEE (reference sequence). The V and J ends lost 3 bases and 6 bases respectively, with 13 bases between them. The CDR3 reads CASSSQKGVNSPLHF. CDR3 DNA, as far as it was read: TGTGCCAGCAGCTCCCAAAAAGGGGTTAATTCACCC.

At least ten counts were recorded for this clone. The read halts 3 residues ahead of the CDR3 end, with the missing end drawn from the germline J gene. The chain couples TRBV2 to TRBJ2-7; 7 positions agree with TRBD1. The V segment lost 3 bases and the J segment 6 bases; nucleotides outside the gene matches: 5. Germline CDR1 and CDR2: SNHLY and FYNNEI. This CDR3 is built from 13 residues. This chain's CDR3 is CASSEGRDSEQYF. The sequenced part of the CDR3 DNA is TGTGCCAGCAGTGAGGGCAGGGACAGCGAG.

Points on this clone: The CDR3 goes on 3 residues after the read ends, and that part is filled in from the germline J gene. The rearrangement joins TRBV5-1 to TRBJ2-5; 11 bases line up with TRBD2. Trimming cost V 4 bases and J 2 bases; bases outside gene matches: 4. Germline-derived CDR1 and CDR2 are SGHRS and YFSETQ. The CDR3 runs to 15 residues. The sequenced part of the CDR3 DNA is TGCGCCAGCAGCAAGGGACTAGCGGCACAAGAGACC. Translating it yields CASSKGLAAQET. The complete CDR3 protein is CASSKGLAAQETQYF.